This is a list of T cell receptor beta chains from one sample in a study of blood T cells in healthy people across ages. One entry per CDR3 protein results from TCRdb running MiXCR on the 5' RACE reads. The sample includes hundreds of thousands of distinct CDR3 sequences, 45% to 65% of them seen just once. The sample taken for sequencing was blood. The receptors shown here come from a man aged 55 to 70 in good health. CDR3s include the opening cysteine and the closing phenylalanine or tryptophan. Fields, in order: J gene, clone size, D gene, V gene, CDR3 protein, CDR3 DNA. D genes are given only for firm matches. Clone size is stated in some rows and not others, as once, few, many or a class when expanded.

>TRBJ2-1|few|TRBD2|TRBV7-2
CASSYLAGGPYEQFF
TGTGCCAGCAGCTATCTAGCGGGGGGGCCCTATGAGCAGTTCTTC
>TRBJ2-1|NA|TRBD2|TRBV20-1
CSASGLAEGCYNEQFF
TGCAGTGCTAGTGGGCTAGCGGAGGGGTGCTACAATGAGCAGTTCTTC
>TRBJ2-3|once|TRBD2|TRBV5-1
CASSLASGGANSETGTQYF
TGCGCTAGCAGCTTGGCTAGCGGGGGGGCCAATAGTGAGACAGGTACGCAGTATTTT
>TRBJ1-2|many|TRBD1|TRBV5-4
CASSTDREGGYTF
TGTGCCAGCAGCACCGACAGGGAAGGCGGCTACACCTTC
>TRBJ2-1|NA|TRBD2|TRBV29-1
CSVPVDRKGGNEQFF
TGCAGCGTACCCGTCGACAGAAAGGGAGGGAATGAGCAGTTCTTC
>TRBJ2-7|NA|TRBD1|TRBV28
CASRSPGQASYEQYF
TGTGCCAGCAGGAGCCCGGGACAGGCCTCCTACGAGCAGTACTTC
>TRBJ2-1|NA|NA|TRBV5-5
CASSLFNEQFF
TGTGCCAGCAGCTTGTTTAATGAGCAGTTCTTC
>TRBJ2-7|NA|TRBD1|TRBV9
CASSLRPGQGSEQYF
TGTGCCAGCAGCCTCCGTCCGGGACAGGGGTCCGAGCAGTACTTC
>TRBJ2-1|NA|TRBD1|TRBV19
CASSLKGDRSGNEQFF
TGTGCCAGTAGTCTCAAGGGGGACAGGTCGGGGAATGAGCAGTTCTTC
>TRBJ2-7|NA|NA|TRBV7-9
CASSLAAPRGDNEQYF
TGTGCCAGCAGCTTAGCGGCCCCCCGGGGAGACAATGAGCAGTACTTC
>TRBJ2-5|NA|NA|TRBV7-2
CASSLAGQIVETQYF
TGTGCCAGCAGCTTAGCGGGACAAATAGTTGAGACCCAGTACTTC
>TRBJ2-7|NA|TRBD1|TRBV28
CATSEWTGRSYEQYF
TGTGCCACCTCTGAGTGGACAGGACGTTCCTACGAGCAGTACTTC
>TRBJ2-1|many|NA|TRBV9
CASSATFNEQFF
TGTGCCAGCAGCGCGACATTCAATGAGCAGTTCTTC
>TRBJ1-2|NA|NA|TRBV7-9
CASSRTVYGYTF
TGTGCCAGCAGCCGGACAGTTTATGGCTACACCTTC
>TRBJ2-7|many|NA|TRBV29-1
CSVSTSYEQYF
TGCAGCGTTTCCACATCCTACGAGCAGTACTTC
>TRBJ2-7|NA|TRBD2|TRBV27
CASSIGAGSPPYEQYF
TGTGCCAGCAGTATAGGAGCGGGGTCTCCCCCCTACGAGCAGTACTTC
>TRBJ1-2|many|TRBD1|TRBV20-1
CSARGQGAWYGYTF
TGCAGTGCTAGAGGACAGGGGGCGTGGTATGGCTACACCTTC
>TRBJ2-1|NA|NA|TRBV9
CASSVDRVPYNEQFF
TGTGCCAGCAGCGTAGACAGGGTCCCCTACAATGAGCAGTTCTTC
>TRBJ1-1|NA|TRBD1|TRBV5-1
CASSGTEAEAFF
TGCGCCAGCAGCGGGACAGAGGCTGAAGCTTTCTTT
>TRBJ2-4|NA|NA|TRBV20-1
CSARVSKNIQYF
TGCAGTGCTAGGGTTTCCAAAAACATTCAGTACTTC
>TRBJ1-2|NA|NA|TRBV29-1
CSVDGQPGDYGYTF
TGCAGCGTTGACGGCCAGCCGGGAGACTATGGCTACACCTTC
>TRBJ1-2|NA|NA|TRBV6-1
CASSEEEGYYGYTF
TGTGCCAGCAGTGAGGAGGAGGGTTACTATGGCTACACCTTC
>TRBJ2-1|NA|NA|TRBV6-5
CASSADGGQFF
TGTGCCAGCAGTGCGGACGGGGGGCAGTTCTTC
>TRBJ2-1|few|NA|TRBV5-1
CASSFRDWNEQFF
TGCGCCAGCAGCTTCAGGGACTGGAATGAGCAGTTCTTC
>TRBJ2-5|once|NA|TRBV7-2
CASSLGPPSIQYQETQYF
TGTGCCAGCAGCTTAGGGCCCCCTAGCATCCAGTACCAAGAGACCCAGTACTTC
>TRBJ2-7|NA|TRBD1|TRBV29-1
CSVWTGVYEQYF
TGCAGCGTATGGACAGGGGTGTACGAGCAGTACTTC
>TRBJ2-3|NA|NA|TRBV12-3/TRBV12-4
CASTNAGFSDTQYF
TGTGCCAGCACCAATGCAGGGTTCTCGGATACGCAGTATTTT
>TRBJ2-3|NA|NA|TRBV28
CASSLPQSGDTQYF
TGTGCCAGCAGTTTACCTCAATCTGGGGATACGCAGTATTTT
>TRBJ2-1|NA|NA|TRBV29-1
CSVRTGSSYNEQFF
TGCAGCGTTCGTACAGGGAGCTCCTACAATGAGCAGTTCTTC
>TRBJ2-7|NA|TRBD1|TRBV27
CASSPPGTGYNEQYF
TGTGCCAGCAGCCCCCCCGGGACAGGTTACAATGAGCAGTACTTC
>TRBJ1-6|NA|NA|TRBV4-2
CASSQAGEGSPLHF
TGTGCCAGCAGCCAAGCTGGGGAGGGCTCACCCCTCCACTTT
>TRBJ2-3|NA|NA|TRBV3-1
CASSQAVQGGTQYF
TGTGCCAGCAGCCAAGCGGTGCAAGGCGGTACGCAGTATTTT
>TRBJ2-1|NA|TRBD2|TRBV20-1
CSAVPTSGRNNEQFF
TGCAGTGCAGTCCCGACTAGCGGGAGGAACAATGAGCAGTTCTTC
>TRBJ2-1|few|NA|TRBV7-2
CASSLVHVASSYNEQFF
TGTGCCAGCAGCTTAGTGCATGTGGCGAGCTCCTACAATGAGCAGTTCTTC
>TRBJ2-3|NA|NA|TRBV12-5
CASGLGQLRDTQYF
TGTGCTAGTGGTTTAGGGCAACTAAGGGATACGCAGTATTTT
>TRBJ2-1|NA|TRBD1|TRBV7-3
CANSVGDNRGSEQFF
TGTGCCAACAGCGTTGGGGACAACAGGGGAAGTGAGCAGTTCTTC
>TRBJ2-7|NA|NA|TRBV30
CAWSKLAGIGEQYF
TGTGCCTGGAGTAAATTGGCAGGGATCGGCGAGCAGTACTTC
>TRBJ2-3|NA|TRBD1|TRBV29-1
CSVASSGQGAAYTQYF
TGCAGCGTTGCATCGTCGGGACAGGGGGCAGCCTATACGCAGTATTTT
>TRBJ2-7|NA|NA|TRBV7-2
CASSLAGSVSSEQYF
TGTGCCAGCAGCTTAGCGGGTAGCGTATCCTCGGAGCAGTACTTC
>TRBJ2-3|NA|NA|TRBV2
CARGGTSRTDTQYF
TGTGCCAGAGGGGGTACTTCCCGCACAGATACGCAGTATTTT